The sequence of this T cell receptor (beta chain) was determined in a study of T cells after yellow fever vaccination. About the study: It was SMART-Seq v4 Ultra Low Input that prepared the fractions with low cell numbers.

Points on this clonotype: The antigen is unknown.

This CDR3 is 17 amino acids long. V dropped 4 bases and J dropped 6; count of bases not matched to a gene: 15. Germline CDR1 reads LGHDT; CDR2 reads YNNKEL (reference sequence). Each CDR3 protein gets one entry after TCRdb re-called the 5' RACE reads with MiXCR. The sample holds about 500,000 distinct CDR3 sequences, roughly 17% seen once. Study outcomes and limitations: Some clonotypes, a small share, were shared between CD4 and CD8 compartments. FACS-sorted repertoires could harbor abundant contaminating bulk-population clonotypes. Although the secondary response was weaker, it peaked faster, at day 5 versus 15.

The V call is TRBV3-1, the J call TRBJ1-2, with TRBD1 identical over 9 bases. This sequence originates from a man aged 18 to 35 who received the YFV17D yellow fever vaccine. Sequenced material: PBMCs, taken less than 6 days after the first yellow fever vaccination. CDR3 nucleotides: TGTGCCAGCAGCCGAGGATATCTGGATACAGGGGGCGATGGCTACACCTTC. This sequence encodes CASSRGYLDTGGDGYTF.